The sequence of this T cell receptor beta chain was determined in a study of shared clonotypes between healthy human individuals. In the study overall: Each donor had three CD4 naive, three CD4 memory, two CD8 naive and one CD8 memory plate. Study-wide results and caveats: Only blood was sampled, and tissue TCR repertoires likely differ from blood ones. Clonotype sharing among donors was expected to depend on sequencing depth.

With regard to this clone: Its antigen is unknown.

This CDR3 comprises 13 residues. The germline gives CDR1 SEHNR, CDR2 FQNEAQ (reference sequence). The ends were cut back, 3 bases at V and 8 bases at J, with 11 bases in the middle. TCRdb's table, derived via immunoSEQ multiplex PCR, lists solely in-frame clones and lacks some. This table holds more than 850,000 clones, about four fifths found once. This chain connects TRBV7-9 to TRBJ2-1; D unresolved. This clonotype originated in a man aged 18 to 30 in good health. Some clones in this sample may be carry-over from other donors' samples. Sequenced material: memory CD4+ T cells from PBMCs. Sample subset: CD45RA-negative fraction. The CDR3 here is CASSLALGDEQFF. CDR3 in DNA: TGTGCCAGCAGCTTGGCCCTCGGCGATGAGCAGTTCTTC.